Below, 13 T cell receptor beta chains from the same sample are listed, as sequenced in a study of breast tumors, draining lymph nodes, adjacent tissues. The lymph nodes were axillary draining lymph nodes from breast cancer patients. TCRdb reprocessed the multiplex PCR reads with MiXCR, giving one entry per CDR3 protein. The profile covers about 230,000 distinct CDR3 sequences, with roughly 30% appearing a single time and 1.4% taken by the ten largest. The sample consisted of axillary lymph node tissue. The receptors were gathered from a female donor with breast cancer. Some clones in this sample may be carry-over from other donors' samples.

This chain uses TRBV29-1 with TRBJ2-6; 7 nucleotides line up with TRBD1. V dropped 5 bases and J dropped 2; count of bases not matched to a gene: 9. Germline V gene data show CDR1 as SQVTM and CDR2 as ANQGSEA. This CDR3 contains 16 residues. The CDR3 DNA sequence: TGCAGCGTTACCGGGACAGCACCACCTGGGGCCAACGTCCTGACTTTC. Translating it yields CSVTGTAPPGANVLTF.

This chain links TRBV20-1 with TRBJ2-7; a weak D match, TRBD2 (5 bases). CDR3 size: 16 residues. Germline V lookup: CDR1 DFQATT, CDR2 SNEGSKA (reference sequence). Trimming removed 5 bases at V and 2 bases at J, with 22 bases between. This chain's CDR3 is CSAVGTSGKMAYEQYF. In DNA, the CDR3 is TGCAGTGCTGTCGGTACTAGTGGGAAAATGGCCTACGAGCAGTACTTC.

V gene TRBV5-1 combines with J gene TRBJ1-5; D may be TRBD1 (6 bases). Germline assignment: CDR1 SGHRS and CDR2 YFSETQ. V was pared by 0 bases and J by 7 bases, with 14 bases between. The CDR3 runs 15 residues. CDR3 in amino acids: CASSLEGGGGQPQHF. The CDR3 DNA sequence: TGCGCCAGCAGCTTGGAGGGGGGAGGCGGCCAGCCCCAGCATTTT.

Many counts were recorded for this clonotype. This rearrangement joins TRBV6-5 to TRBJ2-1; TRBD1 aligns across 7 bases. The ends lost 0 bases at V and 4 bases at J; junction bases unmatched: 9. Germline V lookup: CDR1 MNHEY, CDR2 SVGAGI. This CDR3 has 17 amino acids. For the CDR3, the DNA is TGTGCCAGCAGTTACTCACGGACAGGCCCAGGGTACAATGAGCAGTTCTTC. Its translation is CASSYSRTGPGYNEQFF.

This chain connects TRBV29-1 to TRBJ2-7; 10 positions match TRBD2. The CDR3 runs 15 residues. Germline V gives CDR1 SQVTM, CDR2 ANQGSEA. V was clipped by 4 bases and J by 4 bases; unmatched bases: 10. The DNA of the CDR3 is TGCAGCGTTGTCTACCTAGCGGGAGCATTATACGAGCAGTACTTC. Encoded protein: CSVVYLAGALYEQYF.

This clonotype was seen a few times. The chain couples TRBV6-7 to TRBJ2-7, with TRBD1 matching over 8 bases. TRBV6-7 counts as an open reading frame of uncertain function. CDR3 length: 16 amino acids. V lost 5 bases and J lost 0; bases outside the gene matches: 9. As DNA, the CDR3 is TGTGCCAGCAGTCGCTCCGCCGGGACAGGCTCCTACGAGCAGTACTTC. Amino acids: CASSRSAGTGSYEQYF.

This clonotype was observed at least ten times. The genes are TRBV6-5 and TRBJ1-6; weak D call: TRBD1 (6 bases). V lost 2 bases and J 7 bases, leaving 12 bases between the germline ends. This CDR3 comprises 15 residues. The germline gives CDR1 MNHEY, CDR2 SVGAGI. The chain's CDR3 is CASSYQGSPNSPLHF. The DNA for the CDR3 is TGTGCCAGCAGTTACCAGGGGAGCCCAAATTCACCCCTCCACTTT.

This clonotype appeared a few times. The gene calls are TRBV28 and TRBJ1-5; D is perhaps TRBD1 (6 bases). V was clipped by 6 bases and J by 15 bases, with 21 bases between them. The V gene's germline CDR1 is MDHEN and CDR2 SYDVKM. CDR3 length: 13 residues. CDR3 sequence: CASRTLDSSARHF. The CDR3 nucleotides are TGTGCCAGCAGGACATTGGACAGTTCAGCCCGGCATTTT.

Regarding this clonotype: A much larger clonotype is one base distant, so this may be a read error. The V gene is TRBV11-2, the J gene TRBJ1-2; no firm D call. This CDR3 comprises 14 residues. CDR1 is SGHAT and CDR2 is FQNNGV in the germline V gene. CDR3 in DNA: TGTGCCAGCAGCTTAAGGGATTCCGGCTATGGCTGCACCTTC. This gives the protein CASSLRDSGYGCTF.

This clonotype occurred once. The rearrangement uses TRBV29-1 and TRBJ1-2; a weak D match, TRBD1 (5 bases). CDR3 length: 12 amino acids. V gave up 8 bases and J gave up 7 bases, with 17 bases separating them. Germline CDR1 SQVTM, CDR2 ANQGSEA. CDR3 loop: CSLGQGVSGYTF. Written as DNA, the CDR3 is TGCAGCTTGGGTCAGGGCGTCTCTGGCTACACCTTC. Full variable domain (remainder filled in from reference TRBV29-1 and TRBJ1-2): SAVISQKPSRDICQRGTSLTIQCQVDSQVTMMFWYRQQPGQSLTLIATANQGSEATYESGFVIDKFPISRPNLTFSTLTVSNMSPEDSSIYLCSLGQGVSGYTFGSGTRLTVV.

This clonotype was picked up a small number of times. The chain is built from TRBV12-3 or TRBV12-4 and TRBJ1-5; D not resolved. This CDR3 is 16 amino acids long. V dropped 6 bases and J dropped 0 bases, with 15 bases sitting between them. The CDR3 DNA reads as TGTGCCAGCAGCGACTTTGCCCCCTATAGCAATCAGCCCCAGCATTTT. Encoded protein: CASSDFAPYSNQPQHF.

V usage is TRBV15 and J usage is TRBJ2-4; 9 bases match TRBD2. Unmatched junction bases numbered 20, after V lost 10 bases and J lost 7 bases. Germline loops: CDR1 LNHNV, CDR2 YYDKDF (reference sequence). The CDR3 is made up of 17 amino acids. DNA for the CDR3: TGTGCCAGCTCACGTGATATTAGCGGGAGAAAATTGAACATTCAGTACTTC. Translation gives CASSRDISGRKLNIQYF.

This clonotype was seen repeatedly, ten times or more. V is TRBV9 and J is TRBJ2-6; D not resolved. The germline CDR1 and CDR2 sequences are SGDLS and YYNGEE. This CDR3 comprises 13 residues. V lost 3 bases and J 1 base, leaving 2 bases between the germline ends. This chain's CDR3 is CASSDSGANVLTF. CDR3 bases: TGTGCCAGCAGCGATTCTGGGGCCAACGTCCTGACTTTC. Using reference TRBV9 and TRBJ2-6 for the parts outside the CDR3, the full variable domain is DSGVTQTPKHLITATGQRVTLRCSPRSGDLSVYWYQQSLDQGLQFLIQYYNGEERAKGNILERFSAQQFPDLHSELNLSSLELGDSALYFCASSDSGANVLTFGAGSRLTVL.